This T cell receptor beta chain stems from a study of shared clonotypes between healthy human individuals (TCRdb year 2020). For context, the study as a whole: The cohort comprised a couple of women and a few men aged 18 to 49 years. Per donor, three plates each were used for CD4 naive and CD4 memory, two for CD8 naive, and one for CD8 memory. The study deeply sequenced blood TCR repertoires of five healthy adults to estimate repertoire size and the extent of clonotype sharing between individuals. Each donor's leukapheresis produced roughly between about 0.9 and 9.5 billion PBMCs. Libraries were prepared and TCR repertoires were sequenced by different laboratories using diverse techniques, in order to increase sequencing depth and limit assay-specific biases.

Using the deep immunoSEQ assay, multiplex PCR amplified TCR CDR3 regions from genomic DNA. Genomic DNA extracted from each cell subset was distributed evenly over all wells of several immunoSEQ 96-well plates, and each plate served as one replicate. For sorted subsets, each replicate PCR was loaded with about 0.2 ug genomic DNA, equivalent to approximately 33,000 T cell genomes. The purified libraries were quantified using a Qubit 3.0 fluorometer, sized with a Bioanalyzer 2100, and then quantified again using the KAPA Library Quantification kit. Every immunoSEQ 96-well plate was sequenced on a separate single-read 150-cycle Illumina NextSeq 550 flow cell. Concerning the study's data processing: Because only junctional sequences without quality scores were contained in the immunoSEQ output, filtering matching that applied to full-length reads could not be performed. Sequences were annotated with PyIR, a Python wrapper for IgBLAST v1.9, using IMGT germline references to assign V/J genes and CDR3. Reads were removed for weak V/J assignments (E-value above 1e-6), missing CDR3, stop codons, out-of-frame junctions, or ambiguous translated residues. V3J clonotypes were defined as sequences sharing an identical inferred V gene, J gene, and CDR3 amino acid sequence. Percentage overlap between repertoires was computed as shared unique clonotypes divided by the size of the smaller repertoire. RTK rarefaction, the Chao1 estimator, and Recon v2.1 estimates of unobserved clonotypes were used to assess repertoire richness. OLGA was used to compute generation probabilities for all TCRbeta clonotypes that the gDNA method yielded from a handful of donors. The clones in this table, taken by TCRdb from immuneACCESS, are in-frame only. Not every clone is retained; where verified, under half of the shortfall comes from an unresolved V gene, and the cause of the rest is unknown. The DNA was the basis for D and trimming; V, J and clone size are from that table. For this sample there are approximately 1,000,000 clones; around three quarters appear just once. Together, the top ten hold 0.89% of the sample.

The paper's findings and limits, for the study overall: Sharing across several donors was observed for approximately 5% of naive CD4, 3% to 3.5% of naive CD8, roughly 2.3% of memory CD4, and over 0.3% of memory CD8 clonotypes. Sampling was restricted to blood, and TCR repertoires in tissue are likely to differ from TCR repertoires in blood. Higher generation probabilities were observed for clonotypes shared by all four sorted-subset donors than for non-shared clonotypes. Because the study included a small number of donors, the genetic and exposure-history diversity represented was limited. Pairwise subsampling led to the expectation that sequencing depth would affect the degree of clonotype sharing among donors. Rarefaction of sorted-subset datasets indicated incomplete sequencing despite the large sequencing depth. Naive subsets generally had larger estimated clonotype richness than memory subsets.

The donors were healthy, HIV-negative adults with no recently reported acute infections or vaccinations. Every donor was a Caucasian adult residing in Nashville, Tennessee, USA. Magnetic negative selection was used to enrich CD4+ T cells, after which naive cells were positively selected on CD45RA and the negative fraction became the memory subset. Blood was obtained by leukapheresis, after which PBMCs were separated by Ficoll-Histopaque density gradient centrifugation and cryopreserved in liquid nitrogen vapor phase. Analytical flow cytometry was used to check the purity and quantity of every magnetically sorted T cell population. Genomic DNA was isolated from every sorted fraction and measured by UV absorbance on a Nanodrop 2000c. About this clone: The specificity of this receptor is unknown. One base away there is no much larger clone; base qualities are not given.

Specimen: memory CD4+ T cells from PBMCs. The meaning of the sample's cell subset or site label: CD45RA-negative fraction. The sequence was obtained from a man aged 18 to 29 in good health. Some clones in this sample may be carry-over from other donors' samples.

The CDR3 reads CASSLRAGPSGNTIYF. The DNA sequence reads TGTGCCAGCAGCCTGAGGGCAGGCCCCTCTGGAAACACCATATATTTT. Recombination joined TRBV5-6 with TRBJ1-3, with no reliable assignment of the D segment. The CDR3 starts with the cysteine, ends with the phenylalanine, and has 16 residues. CDR3 DNA only is kept here, 48 bases in frame from base 1. V is cut by 4 bases and J by 0 bases, and the space between the germline ends is 14 bases. The germline V gene supplies CDR1 SGHDT and CDR2 YYEEEE.